A single sample is the source of the 26 T cell receptor beta chains below, sequenced in a study of identical twins. TCRdb redid the calling of the 5' RACE reads with MiXCR, one entry per CDR3 protein. Of approximately 690,000 distinct CDR3 sequences detected, around 5.7% appear once; the ten largest clones hold roughly 1.6%. Sequenced: naive T cells sorted from blood. These receptor sequences come from a man younger than 30 in good health.

CDR3 amino acids: CSARELAYSTDTQYF. The CDR3 coding sequence is TGCAGTGCTAGAGAACTAGCGTATAGCACAGATACGCAGTATTTT. V usage is TRBV20-1 and J usage is TRBJ2-3; 7 nucleotides agree with TRBD2. Germline V gene data show CDR1 as DFQATT and CDR2 as SNEGSKA (reference sequence). V lost 0 bases, J lost 0 bases, and 3 bases stayed unmatched. The CDR3 sequence is 15 residues long.

This clonotype has a single count. It may be a read error: a sequence one base away is much more abundant. The chain couples TRBV15 to TRBJ2-3; perhaps TRBD2 as D (5 bases). Trimming left V 6 bases short and J 2 bases short, with 12 bases between. CDR3 length equals 14 residues. Germline V gives CDR1 LNHNV, CDR2 YYDKDF (reference sequence). The CDR3 DNA is TGTGCCACCAGTATAGCGTGGACCACAGATACGCAGTATTTT. Protein sequence: CATSIAWTTDTQYF.

There are many counts of this clonotype. The rearrangement joins TRBV7-9 to TRBJ1-1; maybe TRBD1 (6 bases). V was cut by 8 bases and J by 3 bases, with 16 bases left in between. CDR3 length: 14 amino acids. The germline V gene has CDR1 SEHNR and CDR2 FQNEAQ (reference sequence). The DNA of the CDR3 is TGTGCCAGCGGACCAGGGGACGTGGACACTGAAGCTTTCTTT. Encoded protein: CASGPGDVDTEAFF.

The table lists this clonotype with many counts. The V and J genes are TRBV20-1 and TRBJ1-1; D gene unclear. In germline, CDR1 is DFQATT, CDR2 SNEGSKA (reference sequence). This CDR3 comprises 11 residues. The V end lost 5 bases, the J end lost 7 bases, and 11 bases lay between the germline ends. As DNA, the CDR3 is TGCAGTGCTCAGATTACGGGTGAAGCTTTCTTT. Protein product: CSAQITGEAFF.

This clonotype was seen at least ten times. The chain recombines TRBV4-1 with TRBJ2-2; 7 bases fit TRBD2. Unmatched junction bases numbered 10, after V lost 3 bases and J lost 0 bases. CDR3 size: 18 residues. CDR1 and CDR2 from the germline V gene are MGHRA and YSYEKL. CDR3: CASSQGIGGLANTGELFF. The CDR3, as DNA: TGCGCCAGCAGCCAGGGAATCGGGGGGTTAGCGAACACCGGGGAGCTGTTTTTT.

The chain joins TRBV12-3 or TRBV12-4 to TRBJ2-2, with D tentatively TRBD1 or TRBD2 (5 bases each). This CDR3 has 16 residues. Trimming stripped 5 bases from V and 2 bases from J, with 15 bases between. Here the CDR3 DNA reads TGTGCCAGCAGTCCCCAACTGGGACCCAACACCGGGGAGCTGTTTTTT. This translates into CASSPQLGPNTGELFF.

This clonotype was found many times. CDR3 sequence (DNA): TGCAGCGTTGCGACAGGGACTAGCAATCAGCCCCAGCATTTT. The encoded protein is CSVATGTSNQPQHF. The chain couples TRBV29-1 to TRBJ1-5, with 7 bases fitting TRBD1. After removal of 4 bases from V and 0 bases from J, the junction contained 3 bases not matched to a gene. The germline gives CDR1 SQVTM, CDR2 ANQGSEA. CDR3 length equals 14 residues.

This clonotype was picked up many times. The chain has TRBV12-3 or TRBV12-4 and TRBJ2-7, with 14 bases aligning to TRBD2. The CDR3 covers 16 residues. V shed 4 bases and J 4 bases; nucleotides not matched to a gene: 6. The CDR3 nucleotides read TGTGCCAGCAGTTCGGGGACTAGCGGGAGTAAGTACGAGCAGTACTTC. Its translation: CASSSGTSGSKYEQYF.

The V and J genes are TRBV7-8 and TRBJ2-1; D unresolved. V was clipped by 0 bases and J by 5 bases, with 14 bases between them. Germline CDR1 and CDR2: SGHVS and FQNEAQ. The CDR3 has 16 residues. CDR3 loop: CASSLAGKEPNNEQFF. The CDR3 DNA is TGTGCCAGCAGCTTAGCGGGCAAGGAGCCTAACAATGAGCAGTTCTTC.

The chain carries TRBV6-5 and TRBJ2-7; D might be TRBD1 or TRBD2, each matching 5 bases. This CDR3 spans 11 amino acids. The germline gives CDR1 MNHEY, CDR2 SVGAGI. Trimming took 11 bases from V and 5 from J, leaving 13 bases between them. The CDR3 coding sequence is TGTGCCGGAGAGGGGTCCCACGAGCAGTACGTC. This translates into CAGEGSHEQYV.

At least ten counts were recorded for this clonotype. This sequence joins TRBV29-1 and TRBJ2-1, with 15 bases aligning to TRBD2. Per germline, CDR1 SQVTM and CDR2 ANQGSEA. J lost 15 bases, V lost 7 bases, and 7 bases had no gene match. The CDR3 is 12 amino acids. The CDR3 DNA is TGCAGCGCCGGACTAGCGGGAGGGCCGTGGTTCTTC. Its translation: CSAGLAGGPWFF.

This clonotype was observed many times. The chain has TRBV7-2 and TRBJ2-5; tentatively, D is TRBD2 (5 bases). The CDR3 length is 15 residues. Germline V CDR1 and CDR2: SGHTA, FQGNSA. V shed 1 base and J shed 1 base, with 10 bases lying between them. Written as DNA, the CDR3 is TGTGCCAGCAGCTTAGAACGGGGAATCCAAGAGACCCAGTACTTC. Its translation: CASSLERGIQETQYF.

This clonotype appeared a few times. The rearrangement links TRBV29-1 to TRBJ2-4; possible D gene TRBD1, 6 bases. Germline CDR1 reads SQVTM; CDR2 reads ANQGSEA. With 7 bases removed from V and 11 bases from J, the gap between germline ends came to 15 bases. This CDR3 contains 11 residues. The CDR3 here is CSATGSGFQYF. The CDR3 DNA reads TGCAGCGCCACAGGGTCAGGTTTTCAGTACTTC.

This clonotype was counted many times. The chain employs TRBV27 and TRBJ2-3, with TRBD2 matching over 9 bases. This CDR3 is built from 16 residues. V trimming: 5 bases; J trimming: 1 base; junction bases outside the gene matches: 7. Germline CDR1 and CDR2: MNHEY and SMNVEV (reference sequence). In nucleotides, the CDR3 is TGTGCCAGCAGTGCTCCAGCGGGAGGTGGCACAGATACGCAGTATTTT. Translation gives CASSAPAGGGTDTQYF.

This clonotype was detected only a few times. The chain links TRBV3-1 to TRBJ2-2; D is unresolved. Germline CDR1 reads LGHDT; CDR2 reads YNNKEL (reference sequence). The CDR3 has 14 residues. Deletions cut 2 bases from V and 4 bases from J, with 8 bases between. The CDR3 nucleotides are TGTGCCAGCAGCCAAAATCCTACCACCGGGGAGCTGTTTTTT. Amino acid sequence: CASSQNPTTGELFF. Drawing the rest from reference TRBV3-1 and TRBJ2-2, the complete variable domain is DTAVSQTPKYLVTQMGNDKSIKCEQNLGHDTMYWYKQDSKKFLKIMFSYNNKELIINETVPNRFSPKSPDKAHLNLHINSLELGDSAVYFCASSQNPTTGELFFGEGSRLTVL.

This clonotype was recorded many times. J is TRBJ2-7 and V is TRBV5-5; D may be TRBD1 (8 bases). CDR3 size: 15 residues. Germline assignment: CDR1 SGHKS and CDR2 YYEKEE (reference sequence). Trimming cost V 3 bases and J 2 bases, with 15 bases left between them. The CDR3 nucleotides read TGTGCCAGCAGCTACGACAGGGGAGGGACCTACGAGCAGTACTTC. It codes for CASSYDRGGTYEQYF.

This clonotype was detected a few times. This chain links TRBV3-1 with TRBJ2-2; TRBD2 might be the D (6 bases). CDR3 length: 14 amino acids. The germline V gene has CDR1 LGHDT and CDR2 YNNKEL (reference sequence). Trimming shortened V by 5 bases and J by 4 bases, and 11 bases separated the two germline ends. The CDR3 coding sequence is TGTGCCAGCAGCTGGGGGGAGTTCACCGGGGAGCTGTTTTTT. As protein: CASSWGEFTGELFF.

This clonotype was seen ten or more times. The V and J genes are TRBV28 and TRBJ2-7; TRBD1 aligns across 7 bases. V shed 6 bases, J shed 0 bases, and the junction held 8 bases outside the gene matches. Germline V lookup: CDR1 MDHEN, CDR2 SYDVKM. The CDR3 spans 15 residues. The CDR3 sequence is CASRNQGGRSYEQYF. CDR3 DNA: TGTGCCAGCAGAAACCAAGGGGGCCGCTCCTACGAGCAGTACTTC.

The chain recombines TRBV27 with TRBJ2-5; 8 bases fit TRBD2. The CDR3 is made up of 18 amino acids. Germline CDR1 is MNHEY and CDR2 is SMNVEV (reference sequence). V shed 1 base and J 3 bases; nucleotides not matched to a gene: 13. In DNA, the CDR3 is TGTGCCAGCAGTTTATATCCGAACCTTCTAGCGGGCAAAGAGACCCAGTACTTC. Protein sequence: CASSLYPNLLAGKETQYF.

The sample holds many counts of this clonotype. The V call is TRBV4-2, the J call TRBJ2-3; 11 nucleotides match TRBD2. The CDR3 runs to 16 residues. The junction had 7 bases not matched to a gene; V was cut back by 2 bases and J by 6 bases. The germline gives CDR1 LGHNA, CDR2 YNFKEQ. The CDR3 DNA is TGTGCCAGCAGCCAAACCCGACTAGCGGGATTCGATACGCAGTATTTT. Translating it yields CASSQTRLAGFDTQYF.

This clonotype has ten or more counts. J is TRBJ2-5 and V is TRBV27, with D perhaps matching TRBD1 (6 bases). Trimming took off 3 bases at V and 1 base at J, with 9 bases between the two ends. The CDR3 is made up of 14 amino acids. Germline CDR1 is MNHEY and CDR2 is SMNVEV (reference sequence). CDR3 nucleotide sequence: TGTGCCAGCAGTTTTACGGACAGCCAAGAGACCCAGTACTTC. It specifies CASSFTDSQETQYF.

J is TRBJ2-3 and V is TRBV2; 12 bases line up with TRBD2. Germline V CDR1 and CDR2: SNHLY, FYNNEI. V was pared by 7 bases and J by 5 bases, with 7 bases of the junction left unmatched. There are 15 residues in the CDR3. CDR3 region: CASNGLAGLVDTQYF. The CDR3 region has the DNA TGTGCCAGCAATGGACTAGCGGGACTGGTAGATACGCAGTATTTT.

This sequence joins TRBV21-1 and TRBJ2-7. TRBV21-1 is listed as a pseudogene. The CDR3 runs 14 residues. CDR3 sequence reads: CASPPGRPSYEQYF. As DNA, the CDR3 is TGTGCCAGCCCGCCTGGCAGGCCCTCCTACGAGCAGTACTTC.

This clonotype has only a few counts. The chain recombines TRBV24-1 with TRBJ2-1, with D hard to call. Germline CDR1 and CDR2: KGHDR and SFDVKD. This CDR3 comprises 12 residues. The V and J ends lost 5 bases and 7 bases respectively, with 8 bases between them. The CDR3 is CATSVLSNEQFF. The CDR3 nucleotides are TGTGCCACCAGTGTCCTCAGTAATGAGCAGTTCTTC.

This clonotype was observed many times. V usage is TRBV12-3 or TRBV12-4 and J usage is TRBJ1-5; D possibly corresponds to TRBD1 (6 bases). The V end was cut by 9 bases, the J end by 6 bases, with 12 bases between. The CDR3 length is 12 residues. The CDR3 nucleotides read TGTGCCAGTGGCTTCAGGGGTCAGCCCCAGCATTTT. Translating gives CASGFRGQPQHF.

This clonotype appeared many times. The genes are TRBV12-3 or TRBV12-4 and TRBJ2-1; perhaps TRBD2 as D (6 bases). V was clipped by 10 bases and J by 1 base, with 14 bases between them. The CDR3 covers 14 residues. The CDR3 protein is CATIVGGSYNEQFF. The CDR3 DNA follows: TGTGCCACCATCGTTGGGGGGTCCTACAATGAGCAGTTCTTC.